This entry lists 16 T cell receptor beta chains sequenced from one sample in a study of blood T cells in healthy people across ages. Through a sample-barcoded 5' primer and a J-beta primer mix, a second PCR was run for roughly 6 to 12 cycles. MiXCR was run by TCRdb on the 5' RACE reads, yielding one entry per CDR3 protein. There are about 970,000 distinct CDR3 sequences in the sample; roughly 47% occur only once, and 20% to 25% lies in the top ten. The sample taken for sequencing was blood. The receptors stem from a woman in her sixties or seventies in good health.

V gene TRBV12-3 or TRBV12-4 combines with J gene TRBJ1-5; D is possibly TRBD1 (5 bases). Between the trimmed V and J ends, which lost 1 base and 3 bases, there was a span of 16 bases. The CDR3 is made up of 17 amino acids. DNA for the CDR3: TGTGCCAGCAGTTTAGGGGCCGGGGGGACCTTCAATCAGCCCCAGCATTTT. Translation gives CASSLGAGGTFNQPQHF.

V is TRBV20-1 and J is TRBJ2-5, with D possibly matching TRBD2 (5 bases). This CDR3 is 12 amino acids long. V gave up 0 bases and J gave up 4 bases, with 6 bases separating them. Germline values: CDR1 DFQATT, CDR2 SNEGSKA (reference sequence). The CDR3 spells CSAREAGETQYF. CDR3 coding DNA: TGCAGTGCTAGAGAGGCGGGAGAGACCCAGTACTTC.

This clonotype was seen only a few times. The CDR3 DNA follows: TGTGCCAGCTCACCACCCTCGGGAGAGTACATTCAGTACTTC. It is translated as CASSPPSGEYIQYF. V and J are TRBV18 and TRBJ2-4; maybe TRBD2 (6 bases). V was cut by 0 bases and J by 8 bases, with 11 bases left in between. Looked up from germline, CDR1 is KGHSH and CDR2 is LQKENI. The CDR3 runs 14 residues.

This clonotype has just a few counts. The chain carries TRBV29-1 and TRBJ2-5; 9 bases align to TRBD2. The CDR3 runs 15 residues. J gave up 9 bases and V 4 bases, and 15 bases lay outside the gene matches. The germline CDR1 and CDR2 sequences are SQVTM and ANQGSEA. CDR3 protein: CSVGKGLALRGAQYF. The CDR3 DNA reads as TGCAGCGTTGGGAAGGGACTAGCCCTCCGAGGGGCCCAGTACTTC.

The CDR3: CATRTSGTAGDTQYF. Written as DNA, the CDR3 is TGTGCCACAAGGACTAGCGGGACCGCGGGAGATACGCAGTATTTT. The gene calls are TRBV2 and TRBJ2-3; 12 bases map to TRBD2. The V and J ends lost 10 bases and 5 bases, in that order; junction bases with no gene match: 10. The germline CDR1 and CDR2 sequences are SNHLY and FYNNEI. The length of the CDR3 is 15 residues.

The genes are TRBV18 and TRBJ2-4; perhaps D is TRBD1 or TRBD2 (5 bases each). V was clipped by 0 bases and J by 5 bases, with 14 bases between them. Per germline, CDR1 KGHSH and CDR2 LQKENI. The CDR3 length is 16 residues. CDR3: CASSPPRVDRENIQYF. For the CDR3, the DNA is TGTGCCAGCTCACCACCGAGGGTTGACAGAGAAAACATTCAGTACTTC.

A few counts support this clonotype. The chain is built from TRBV27 and TRBJ2-4; D remains ambiguous. The DNA end lines up better with TRBJ2-7; the J call may be wrong. This CDR3 spans 13 amino acids. Germline values: CDR1 MNHEY, CDR2 SMNVEV (reference sequence). The chain's CDR3 is CASSQRTGAEQYF. The CDR3 bases are TGTGCCAGCAGTCAACGAACTGGTGCCGAGCAGTACTTC.

This clonotype came up a few times. The chain links TRBV27 to TRBJ1-1; 8 bases line up with TRBD1. The CDR3 is made up of 15 amino acids. Germline lookup yields CDR1 MNHEY and CDR2 SMNVEV (reference sequence). The J segment lost 5 bases and the V segment lost 5 bases, leaving 10 bases of the junction unmatched. The CDR3 loop reads CASSTPTGGRTEAFF. The CDR3 DNA reads as TGTGCCAGCAGTACCCCAACAGGGGGAAGGACTGAAGCTTTCTTT.

J is TRBJ2-7 and V is TRBV28, with D possibly being TRBD1 (6 bases). The CDR3 has 13 residues. Trimming left V 5 bases short and J 4 bases short, with 12 bases between. Germline V gene data show CDR1 as MDHEN and CDR2 as SYDVKM. The CDR3 sequence: CASSLGHPYEQYF. DNA of the CDR3: TGTGCCAGCAGTCTGGGACACCCGTACGAGCAGTACTTC. The full variable domain, in which reference TRBV28 and TRBJ2-7 provide the parts outside the CDR3, is DVKVTQSSRYLVKRTGEKVFLECVQDMDHENMFWYRQDPGLGLRLIYFSYDVKMKEKGDIPEGYSVSREKKERFSLILESASTNQTSMYLCASSLGHPYEQYFGPGTRLTVT.

This clonotype came up a few times. The chain is built from TRBV27 and TRBJ2-7; tentative D call: TRBD2 (5 bases). The CDR3 has 13 residues. V lost 6 bases and J 6 bases, leaving 15 bases between the germline ends. Per germline, CDR1 MNHEY and CDR2 SMNVEV (reference sequence). CDR3 nucleotides: TGTGCCAGCAGCCCCGTGACGGCGGGCGAGCAGTACTTC. Its protein product is CASSPVTAGEQYF.

A few counts support this clonotype. The V and J genes are TRBV6-2 or TRBV6-3 and TRBJ2-1, with 7 bases identical to TRBD2. The germline V gene encodes CDR1 MNHEY and CDR2 SVGEGT. The CDR3 loop spans 14 amino acids. With 5 bases clipped from V and 7 bases from J, the junction kept 8 bases outside the gene matches. CDR3 sequence (DNA): TGTGCCAGCAGTCGGGAACTAGCGAGAAATGAGCAGTTCTTC. This sequence encodes CASSRELARNEQFF.

There are a few counts of this clonotype. The CDR3 DNA follows: TGCAGTGCCGTCACCCTGGCAATCGATACGCAGTATTTT. It codes for CSAVTLAIDTQYF. The chain couples TRBV20-1 to TRBJ2-3; D uncertain. The CDR3 length is 13 residues. The germline gives CDR1 DFQATT, CDR2 SNEGSKA (reference sequence). Trimming removed 6 bases from V and 6 bases from J, with 16 bases in between.

This clonotype came up a few times. CDR3 bases: TGTGCCATCAGTGAGGCACTAGCGGGACCGAGCTCCTACGAGCAGTACTTC. It encodes CAISEALAGPSSYEQYF. This chain links TRBV10-3 with TRBJ2-7; 10 bases map to TRBD2. The CDR3 runs to 17 residues. V was clipped by 2 bases and J by 0 bases; unmatched bases: 7. Germline V gene sequence: CDR1 ENHRY, CDR2 SYGVKD.

The rearrangement links TRBV13 to TRBJ2-5, with D unclear. The germline V gene has CDR1 PRHDT and CDR2 FYEKMQ (reference sequence). Trimming cost V 1 base and J 3 bases, with 6 bases left between them. This CDR3 spans 13 amino acids. CDR3 nucleotides: TGTGCCAGCAGCTTAGCATGGAAAGAGACCCAGTACTTC. This codes for CASSLAWKETQYF.

This clonotype was observed once. The genes are TRBV6-5 and TRBJ1-1; D unclear. Trimming took 4 bases from V and 1 from J, leaving 7 bases between them. The CDR3 is 13 amino acids. CDR1 is MNHEY, CDR2 SVGAGI, per germline. CDR3 amino acids: CASSSFSNTEAFF. The CDR3 nucleotides are TGTGCCAGCAGTTCATTCTCGAACACTGAAGCTTTCTTT.

The genes are TRBV15 and TRBJ2-1, with 7 bases fitting TRBD2. The CDR3 consists of 15 residues. The V and J ends lost 6 bases and 2 bases, in that order; junction bases with no gene match: 7. Germline V gives CDR1 LNHNV, CDR2 YYDKDF (reference sequence). The CDR3 DNA follows: TGTGCCACCAGTGACGGACTAGGCCCCTACAATGAGCAGTTCTTC. Translation gives CATSDGLGPYNEQFF.